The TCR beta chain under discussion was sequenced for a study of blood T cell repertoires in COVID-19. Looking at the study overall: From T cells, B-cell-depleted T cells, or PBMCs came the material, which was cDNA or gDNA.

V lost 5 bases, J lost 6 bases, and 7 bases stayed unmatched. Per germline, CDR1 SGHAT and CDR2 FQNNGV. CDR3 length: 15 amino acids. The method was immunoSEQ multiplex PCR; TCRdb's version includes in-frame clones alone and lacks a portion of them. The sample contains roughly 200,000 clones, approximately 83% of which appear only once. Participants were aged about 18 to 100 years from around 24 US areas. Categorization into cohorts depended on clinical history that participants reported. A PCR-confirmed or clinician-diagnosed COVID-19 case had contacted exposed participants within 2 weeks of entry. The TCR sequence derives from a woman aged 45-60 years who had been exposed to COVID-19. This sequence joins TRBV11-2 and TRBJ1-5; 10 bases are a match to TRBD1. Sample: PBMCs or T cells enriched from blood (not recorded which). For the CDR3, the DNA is TGTGCCAGCAGCCCAGGACAGGGGGGACTTCAGCCCCAGCATTTT. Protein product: CASSPGQGGLQPQHF.